This section outlines one T cell receptor beta chain sequence together with its context. The entry originates in a study of blood T cell repertoires in COVID-19. Overall study: PBMCs, B-cell-depleted T cells, or T cells provided the cDNA or gDNA that made up the material.

The CDR3 consists of 14 residues. The V end was cut by 3 bases, the J end by 0 bases, with 8 bases between. Germline CDR1 reads MNHEY; CDR2 reads SMNVEV (reference sequence). Source study methods: It was from reference gene primer amplification that nucleated cell counts were estimated. Method: immunoSEQ multiplex PCR; TCRdb's copy keeps in-frame clones and lacks some. Clonal size and the V and J genes are those of that table, whereas D and trimming came from the DNA. The data show 150,000 to 200,000 clones, with roughly 79% seen just once and over 20% held by the top ten. Sequenced: peripheral blood. This sequence was found in a woman older than 75 with acute or convalescent COVID-19. The chain is built from TRBV27 and TRBJ1-2; possibly TRBD1 for D (5 bases). For the CDR3, the DNA is TGTGCCAGCAGTTTGGGGCCTCCTAACTATGGCTACACCTTC. Its protein product is CASSLGPPNYGYTF.